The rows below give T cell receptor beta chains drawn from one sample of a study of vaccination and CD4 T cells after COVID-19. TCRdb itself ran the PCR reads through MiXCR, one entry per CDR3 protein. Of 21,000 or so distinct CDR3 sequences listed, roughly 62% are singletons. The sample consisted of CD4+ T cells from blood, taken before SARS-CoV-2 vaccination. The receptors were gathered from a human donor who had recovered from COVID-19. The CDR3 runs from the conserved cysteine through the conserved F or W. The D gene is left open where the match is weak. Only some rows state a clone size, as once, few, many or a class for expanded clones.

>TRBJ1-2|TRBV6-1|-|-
TGTGCCAGCCTGAGGGAGGTGGTCAAAAACTATGGCTACACCTTC
CASLREVVKNYGYTF
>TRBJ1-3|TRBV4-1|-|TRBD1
TGCGCCAGCAGCCAAGATCGGACAGGGCTGGGAAACACCATATATTTT
CASSQDRTGLGNTIYF
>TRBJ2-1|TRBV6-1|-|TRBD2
TGTGCCAGCAGTCCTACTAGCGGAGGCTACAATGAGCAGTTCTTC
CASSPTSGGYNEQFF
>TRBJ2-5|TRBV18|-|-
TGTGCCAGCTCATCAGTCTCCGGCCCTCAAGAGACCCAGTACTTC
CASSSVSGPQETQYF
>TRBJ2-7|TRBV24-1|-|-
TGTGCCACCAGTGATGATACTAGGGCGGGCGAGCAGTACTTC
CATSDDTRAGEQYF
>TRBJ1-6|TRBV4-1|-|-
TGCGCCAGCAGCCAAGATATTTCAAGAAATAATTCACCCCTCCACTTT
CASSQDISRNNSPLHF
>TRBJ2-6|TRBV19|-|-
TGTGCCAGTAGTATTGCTTCCGGGGTCGGGGCCAACGTCCTGACTTTC
CASSIASGVGANVLTF
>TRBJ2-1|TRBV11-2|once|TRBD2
TGTGCCAGCAGCTTTCGAGGGAGGGAAATCTACAATGAGCAGTTCTTC
CASSFRGREIYNEQFF
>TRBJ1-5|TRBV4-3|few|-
TGCGCCAGCAGCCAATCTACAGTTCAGCCCCAGCATTTT
CASSQSTVQPQHF
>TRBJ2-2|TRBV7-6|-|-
TGTGCCAGCAGCCCATCCCACCGGGAGAACACCGGGGAGCTGTTTTTT
CASSPSHRENTGELFF
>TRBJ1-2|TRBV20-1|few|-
TGCAGTGCTAGAGATATGCAGAGGTCGTTTGGCTATGGCTACACCTTC
CSARDMQRSFGYGYTF
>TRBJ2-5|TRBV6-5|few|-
TGTGCCAGCAGTTATTACAGTGGACTGGAGACCCAGTACTTC
CASSYYSGLETQYF
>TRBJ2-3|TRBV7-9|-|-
TGTGCCAGCAGCTTAGGCGGGACTCAGGAGCAGTATTTT
CASSLGGTQEQYF
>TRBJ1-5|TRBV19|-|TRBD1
TGTGCCAGTAGTCGACAGGGGGTAAGCAATCAGCCCCAGCATTTT
CASSRQGVSNQPQHF
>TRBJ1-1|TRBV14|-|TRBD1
TGTGCCAGCAGCCTAAAAGGGAGGGGGCCCACTGAAGCTTTCTTT
CASSLKGRGPTEAFF
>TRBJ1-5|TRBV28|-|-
TGTGCCACTCAAGTGGAGGCTAATCAGCCCCAGCATTTT
CATQVEANQPQHF